This TCR beta chain was sequenced in a study of blood T cell repertoires in COVID-19. The method was immunoSEQ multiplex PCR; TCRdb's version includes in-frame clones alone and lacks a portion of them. The sample lists about 400,000 clones; around 90% were seen once. This clone was observed a handful of times. Germline lookup yields CDR1 LNHDA and CDR2 SQIVND (reference sequence). The CDR3 is 16 amino acids. Trimming shortened V by 7 bases and J by 1 base, and 16 bases separated the two germline ends. The rearrangement uses TRBV19 and TRBJ2-2; D might be TRBD2 (6 bases). The sequence was obtained from a woman in her thirties or forties with acute COVID-19. The material sequenced was PBMCs or T cells enriched from blood (not recorded which). The CDR3 DNA sequence: TGTGCCAGTATTCCGGCGTGGCGGGGGAACACCGGGGAGCTGTTTTTT. The encoded protein is CASIPAWRGNTGELFF.